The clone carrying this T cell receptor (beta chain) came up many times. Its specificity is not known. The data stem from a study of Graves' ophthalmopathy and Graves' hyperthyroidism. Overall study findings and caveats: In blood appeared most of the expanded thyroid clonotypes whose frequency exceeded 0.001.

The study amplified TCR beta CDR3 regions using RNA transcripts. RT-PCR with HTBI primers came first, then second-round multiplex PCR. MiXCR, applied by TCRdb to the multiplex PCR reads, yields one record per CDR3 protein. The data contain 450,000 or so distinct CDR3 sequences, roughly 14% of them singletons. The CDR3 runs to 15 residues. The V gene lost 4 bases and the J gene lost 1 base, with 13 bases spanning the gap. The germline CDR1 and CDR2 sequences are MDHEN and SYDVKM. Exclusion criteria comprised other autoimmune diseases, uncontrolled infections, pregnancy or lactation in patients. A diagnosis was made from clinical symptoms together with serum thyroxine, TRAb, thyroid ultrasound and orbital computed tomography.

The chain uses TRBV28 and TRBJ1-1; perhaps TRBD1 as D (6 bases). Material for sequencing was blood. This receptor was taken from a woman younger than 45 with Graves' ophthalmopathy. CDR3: CASSSLQTGNTEAFF. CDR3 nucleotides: TGTGCCAGCAGTTCATTACAGACAGGGAACACTGAAGCTTTCTTT.